One sample yielded the 27 T cell receptor beta chains listed below, sequenced in a study of OX40 agonist ivuxolimab in advanced cancers. Clones were read by immunoSEQ multiplex PCR, and TCRdb kept only the in-frame ones, dropping some. The sample records around 69,000 clones, over 75% being singletons. Sequences were derived from CD4+ or CD8+ T cells sorted from blood, sampled in a trial of the OX40 agonist ivuxolimab. The receptors here all came from an adult with an advanced solid tumor such as melanoma, head and neck, liver or kidney cancer.

This rearrangement joins TRBV18 to TRBJ1-1; 7 nucleotides agree with TRBD1. The CDR3 spans 15 residues. The V gene's germline CDR1 is KGHSH and CDR2 LQKENI. The trim removed 2 bases at V and 4 bases at J, leaving 7 bases unmatched. CDR3 protein: CASSPSQGVRTEAFF. The DNA for the CDR3 is TGTGCCAGCTCACCAAGCCAGGGGGTCCGCACTGAAGCTTTCTTT.

V is TRBV6-1 and J is TRBJ1-5, with unresolved D. CDR1 and CDR2 (germline): MNHNS, SASEGT. V lost 3 bases to trimming and J lost 3 bases, with 6 bases between them. This CDR3 contains 13 residues. CDR3 in DNA: TGTGCCAGCAGTGAGGGTTACAATCAGCCCCAGCATTTT. Its protein is CASSEGYNQPQHF.

The rearrangement joins TRBV9 to TRBJ1-2; 9 nucleotides match TRBD1. Germline CDR1 reads SGDLS; CDR2 reads YYNGEE. V lost 5 bases and J lost 7; bases outside the gene matches: 9. There are 14 residues in the CDR3. CDR3 nucleotides: TGTGCCAGCAGACAACTCGGGACAGGGTCTGGCTACACCTTC. Protein sequence: CASRQLGTGSGYTF.

A single count supports this clone. V is TRBV29-1 and J is TRBJ1-3, with 7 bases that match TRBD1. With 6 bases clipped from V and 4 bases from J, the junction kept 12 bases outside the gene matches. CDR3 length: 15 residues. Germline V lookup: CDR1 SQVTM, CDR2 ANQGSEA. The CDR3 loop reads CSVRTNRGAGNTIYF. CDR3 in DNA: TGCAGCGTCCGCACTAACAGGGGCGCCGGAAACACCATATATTTT.

V is TRBV18 and J is TRBJ2-3, with a tentative D call TRBD2 (5 bases). Germline CDR1 and CDR2: KGHSH and LQKENI. There are 12 residues in the CDR3. V lost 11 bases, J lost 0 bases, and 9 bases lay in between. CDR3 residues: CAAGLSTDTQYF. CDR3 nucleotide sequence: TGTGCCGCGGGCCTTAGCACAGATACGCAGTATTTT. The full variable domain, its missing parts supplied by reference TRBV18 and TRBJ2-3, is NAGVMQNPRHLVRRRGQEARLRCSPMKGHSHVYWYRQLPEEGLKFMVYLQKENIIDESGMPKERFSAEFPKEGPSILRIQQVVRGDSAAYFCAAGLSTDTQYFGPGTRLTVL.

The chain combines TRBV19 with TRBJ2-1; TRBD2 matches at 9 bases. Germline V gene data show CDR1 as LNHDA and CDR2 as SQIVND (reference sequence). V shed 7 bases and J 4 bases; nucleotides not matched to a gene: 8. The CDR3 is 15 residues long. The CDR3 reads CASNGGREVYNEQFF. CDR3 coding DNA: TGTGCCAGTAATGGCGGGAGGGAGGTATACAATGAGCAGTTCTTC.

The chain joins TRBV18 to TRBJ2-1; 11 bases agree with TRBD2. The CDR3 has 15 residues. Germline CDR1 is KGHSH and CDR2 is LQKENI. V trimming: 5 bases; J trimming: 9 bases; junction bases outside the gene matches: 9. This CDR3 is CASSALAGDQAEQFF. Written as DNA, the CDR3 is TGTGCCAGCTCAGCACTAGCGGGAGATCAGGCTGAGCAGTTCTTC.

The chain combines TRBV2 with TRBJ1-5, with a possible D match to TRBD1 (6 bases). Germline assignment: CDR1 SNHLY and CDR2 FYNNEI. Trimming took 4 bases from V and 4 from J, leaving 14 bases between them. CDR3 length: 15 amino acids. The CDR3 spells CASSADRKTNQPQHF. The CDR3 DNA is TGTGCCAGCAGTGCGGACAGAAAAACGAATCAGCCCCAGCATTTT.

Regarding this clone: This same CDR3 is encoded by further DNA sequences in the sample. DNA for the CDR3: TGTGCCAGCAGCCTTCTCTCGACAGGTTCTGGGGACGAGCAGTACTTC. Its protein is CASSLLSTGSGDEQYF. The chain uses TRBV6-6 and TRBJ2-7, with D perhaps TRBD1 (6 bases). CDR1 is MNHNY, CDR2 SVGAGI, per germline (reference sequence). Trimming pared 6 bases from V and 5 bases from J, leaving 23 bases between. This CDR3 contains 16 residues.

CDR3 in amino acids: CAISAGTGIPGANVLTF. In DNA form, the CDR3 reads TGTGCCATCAGTGCGGGGACAGGGATCCCTGGGGCCAACGTCCTGACTTTC. V is TRBV10-3 and J is TRBJ2-6, with 9 nucleotides matching TRBD1. The CDR3 sequence is 17 residues long. Germline CDR1 ENHRY, CDR2 SYGVKD. Trimming removed 4 bases from V and 2 bases from J; junction bases left unmatched: 6.

The chain recombines TRBV6-6 with TRBJ1-3, with D perhaps TRBD1 (5 bases). V dropped 8 bases and J dropped 8 bases, with 16 bases sitting between them. The CDR3 is 13 amino acids. The germline V gene has CDR1 MNHNY and CDR2 SVGAGI (reference sequence). The DNA for the CDR3 is TGTGCCAGCCACCGGGCGGGGGTGGACACCATATATTTT. Translation: CASHRAGVDTIYF.

This clone was seen just once. J is TRBJ2-7 and V is TRBV19; 10 bases are a match to TRBD1. Per germline, CDR1 LNHDA and CDR2 SQIVND (reference sequence). The CDR3 covers 12 residues. V lost 8 bases and J lost 4; bases outside the gene matches: 2. CDR3 in amino acids: CASSDRGYEQYF. The DNA of the CDR3 is TGTGCCAGTTCGGACAGGGGGTACGAGCAGTACTTC.

This chain connects TRBV18 to TRBJ1-4; TRBD1 aligns across 8 bases. Trimming cost V 0 bases and J 5 bases; bases outside gene matches: 5. The CDR3 contains 16 residues. Germline V gene sequence: CDR1 KGHSH, CDR2 LQKENI. This CDR3 is CASSPPARTGNEKLFF. The DNA for the CDR3 is TGTGCCAGCTCACCACCGGCGCGGACAGGGAATGAAAAACTGTTTTTT.

In nucleotides, the CDR3 is TGTGCCAGCAGCCTCGCTGGATTACGCGTCCACGAGCAGTACTTC. Translating gives CASSLAGLRVHEQYF. The chain joins TRBV5-4 to TRBJ2-7; D is unclear. This CDR3 contains 15 residues. Between the trimmed V and J ends, which lost 4 bases and 5 bases, there was a span of 19 bases. Germline CDR1 reads SGHNT; CDR2 reads YYREEE (reference sequence).

The V and J genes are TRBV4-2 and TRBJ1-4; D possibly corresponds to TRBD1 (6 bases). The germline V gene has CDR1 LGHNA and CDR2 YNFKEQ. Trimming pared 1 base from V and 2 bases from J, leaving 29 bases between. CDR3 length: 22 residues. In DNA form, the CDR3 reads TGTGCCAGCAGCCAAGTCCAGGGGCCTTTCAATGCGCGGGCCCTTACTAATGAAAAACTGTTTTTT. Encoded protein: CASSQVQGPFNARALTNEKLFF.

DNA for the CDR3: TGTGCCAGCAGCTCGCGACGCGGGCATAGCAATCAGCCCCAGCATTTT. Residues: CASSSRRGHSNQPQHF. The chain links TRBV5-6 to TRBJ1-5; D is undetermined. The germline V and J ends were trimmed by 3 bases and 0 bases, with 13 bases remaining between them. This CDR3 is built from 16 residues. CDR1 SGHDT and CDR2 YYEEEE come from the germline V gene.

This clone came up once. This chain uses TRBV9 with TRBJ2-1; 8 positions agree with TRBD1. The length of the CDR3 is 17 residues. With V trimmed by 4 bases and J by 4 bases, 13 bases remained unmatched. The germline CDR1 and CDR2 sequences are SGDLS and YYNGEE. CDR3 region: CASSPRTGSEVYNEQFF. CDR3 nucleotide sequence: TGTGCCAGCAGCCCGAGGACAGGGTCGGAGGTATACAATGAGCAGTTCTTC. The full variable domain, completed using reference TRBV9 and TRBJ2-1, is DSGVTQTPKHLITATGQRVTLRCSPRSGDLSVYWYQQSLDQGLQFLIQYYNGEERAKGNILERFSAQQFPDLHSELNLSSLELGDSALYFCASSPRTGSEVYNEQFFGPGTRLTVL.

CDR3 protein: CASSVLGQLYEQYF. For the CDR3, the DNA is TGTGCCAGCAGCGTACTCGGACAGCTCTACGAGCAGTACTTC. J is TRBJ2-7 and V is TRBV5-4, with a possible D match to TRBD1 (6 bases). The germline gives CDR1 SGHNT, CDR2 YYREEE (reference sequence). The germline V and J ends were trimmed by 4 bases and 3 bases, with 14 bases remaining between them. The CDR3 runs 14 residues.

The CDR3 protein is CALNPVNTEAFF. The CDR3 nucleotides are TGTGCCCTTAATCCCGTAAACACTGAAGCTTTCTTT. The rearrangement links TRBV30 to TRBJ1-1; D not certain. V was cut by 8 bases and J by 2 bases, with 12 bases left in between. This CDR3 is built from 12 residues. Germline V gene data show CDR1 as GTSNPN and CDR2 as SVGIG (reference sequence).

V gene TRBV6-6 combines with J gene TRBJ2-5; D gene unclear. Germline V lookup: CDR1 MNHNY, CDR2 SVGAGI (reference sequence). The V and J ends lost 0 bases and 7 bases respectively, with 12 bases between them. The CDR3 extends over 14 amino acids. DNA of the CDR3: TGTGCCAGCAGTTACTCCTGGGATGCGATGACCCAGTACTTC. This translates into CASSYSWDAMTQYF.

V is TRBV11-2 and J is TRBJ2-7; TRBD2 matches 7 bases. Trimming removed 0 bases from V and 6 bases from J; junction bases left unmatched: 8. Germline V CDR1 and CDR2: SGHAT, FQNNGV. The CDR3 covers 15 residues. The CDR3 here is CASSLDLGEGREQYF. Here the CDR3 DNA reads TGTGCCAGCAGCTTAGATCTGGGGGAGGGACGCGAGCAGTACTTC.

The chain combines TRBV5-8 with TRBJ2-5; D remains ambiguous. The CDR3 spans 12 residues. The V end was cut by 4 bases, the J end by 9 bases, with 13 bases between. Germline loops: CDR1 SGHTS, CDR2 YDEGEE. CDR3 residues: CASSLPETAQYF. The DNA of the CDR3 is TGTGCCAGCAGCCTCCCGGAGACGGCCCAGTACTTC.

J is TRBJ1-5 and V is TRBV7-9; TRBD1 aligns across 11 bases. Germline loops: CDR1 SEHNR, CDR2 FQNEAQ (reference sequence). CDR3 size: 18 residues. The V and J ends lost 5 bases and 0 bases, in that order; junction bases with no gene match: 9. In DNA, the CDR3 is TGTGCCAGCAGCCTCGGACAGGGGGCGCGTGTTAGCAATCAGCCCCAGCATTTT. It specifies CASSLGQGARVSNQPQHF.

The chain recombines TRBV9 with TRBJ2-5; D is uncertain. Trimming shortened V by 4 bases and J by 2 bases, and 12 bases separated the two germline ends. This CDR3 is built from 14 residues. Germline lookup yields CDR1 SGDLS and CDR2 YYNGEE. CDR3 residues: CASSLGPNQETQYF. In nucleotides, the CDR3 is TGTGCCAGCAGCCTTGGGCCCAATCAAGAGACCCAGTACTTC. The variable domain in full, completed from reference TRBV9 and TRBJ2-5, reads DSGVTQTPKHLITATGQRVTLRCSPRSGDLSVYWYQQSLDQGLQFLIQYYNGEERAKGNILERFSAQQFPDLHSELNLSSLELGDSALYFCASSLGPNQETQYFGPGTRLLVL.

The chain combines TRBV13 with TRBJ1-1; TRBD1 matches 10 bases. This CDR3 contains 13 residues. With V trimmed by 5 bases and J by 11 bases, 8 bases remained unmatched. Germline V gene lookup returns CDR1 PRHDT and CDR2 FYEKMQ (reference sequence). The CDR3 sequence is CASSLKTGGAAFF. CDR3 DNA sequence: TGTGCCAGCAGCCTCAAGACAGGGGGCGCTGCTTTCTTT.

The chain recombines TRBV7-2 with TRBJ1-4, with D hard to call. Per germline, CDR1 SGHTA and CDR2 FQGNSA. V gave up 2 bases and J gave up 7 bases, with 8 bases separating them. The CDR3 sequence is 13 residues long. The CDR3 spells CASSLIRSEKLFF. The CDR3 DNA sequence: TGTGCCAGCAGCTTAATCCGTAGTGAAAAACTGTTTTTT.

V gene TRBV7-6 combines with J gene TRBJ2-7; no reliable D call. The CDR3 contains 13 residues. CDR1 and CDR2 (germline): SGHVS, FNYEAQ. Trimming took 3 bases from V and 2 from J, leaving 8 bases between them. The CDR3: CASSLNRAYEQYF. CDR3 bases: TGTGCCAGCAGCTTGAACAGAGCCTACGAGCAGTACTTC.